This T cell receptor beta chain was captured by sequencing in a study of blood T cell repertoires in COVID-19. This CDR3 spans 13 amino acids. Germline V gives CDR1 SNHLY, CDR2 FYNNEI. V shed 7 bases and J 9 bases; nucleotides not matched to a gene: 1. The table came from immunoSEQ multiplex PCR; TCRdb's copy has only in-frame clones and leaves some out. In the table there are 200,000 to 300,000 clones, roughly 86% of which are singletons. J is TRBJ2-1 and V is TRBV2, with 15 bases aligning to TRBD2. The specimen sequenced was peripheral blood. This TCR was sampled from a woman in her fifties or sixties with COVID-19, enrolled during active disease. The CDR3 loop reads CASTGLAGGEQFF. DNA for the CDR3: TGTGCCAGCACGGGACTAGCGGGAGGTGAGCAGTTCTTC.